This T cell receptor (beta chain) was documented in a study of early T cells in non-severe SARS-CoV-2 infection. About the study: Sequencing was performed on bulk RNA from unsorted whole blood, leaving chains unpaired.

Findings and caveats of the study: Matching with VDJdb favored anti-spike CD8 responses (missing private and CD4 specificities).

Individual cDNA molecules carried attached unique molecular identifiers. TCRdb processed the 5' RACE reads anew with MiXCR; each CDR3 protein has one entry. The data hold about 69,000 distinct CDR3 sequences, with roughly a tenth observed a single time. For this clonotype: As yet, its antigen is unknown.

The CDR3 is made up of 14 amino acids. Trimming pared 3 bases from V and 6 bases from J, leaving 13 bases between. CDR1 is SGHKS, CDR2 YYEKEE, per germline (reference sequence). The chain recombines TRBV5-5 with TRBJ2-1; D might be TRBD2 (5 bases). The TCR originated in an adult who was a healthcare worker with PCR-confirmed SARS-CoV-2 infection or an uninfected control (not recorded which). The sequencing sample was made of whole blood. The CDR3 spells CASSWAGEGNEQFF. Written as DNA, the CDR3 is TGTGCCAGCAGCTGGGCAGGAGAGGGCAATGAGCAGTTCTTC.